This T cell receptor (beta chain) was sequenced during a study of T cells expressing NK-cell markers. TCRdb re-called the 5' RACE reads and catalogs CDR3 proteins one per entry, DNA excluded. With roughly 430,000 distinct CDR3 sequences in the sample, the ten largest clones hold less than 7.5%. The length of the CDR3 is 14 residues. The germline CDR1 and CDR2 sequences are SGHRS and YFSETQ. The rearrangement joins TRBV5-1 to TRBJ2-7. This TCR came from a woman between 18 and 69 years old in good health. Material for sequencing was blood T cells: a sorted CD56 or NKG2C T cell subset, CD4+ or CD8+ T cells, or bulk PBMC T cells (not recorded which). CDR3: CASLFPGRPYEQYF. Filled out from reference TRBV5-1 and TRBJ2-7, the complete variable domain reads KAGVTQTPRYLIKTRGQQVTLSCSPISGHRSVSWYQQTPGQGLQFLFEYFSETQRNKGNFPGRFSGRQFSNSRSEMNVSTLELGDSALYLCASLFPGRPYEQYFGPGTRLTVT.